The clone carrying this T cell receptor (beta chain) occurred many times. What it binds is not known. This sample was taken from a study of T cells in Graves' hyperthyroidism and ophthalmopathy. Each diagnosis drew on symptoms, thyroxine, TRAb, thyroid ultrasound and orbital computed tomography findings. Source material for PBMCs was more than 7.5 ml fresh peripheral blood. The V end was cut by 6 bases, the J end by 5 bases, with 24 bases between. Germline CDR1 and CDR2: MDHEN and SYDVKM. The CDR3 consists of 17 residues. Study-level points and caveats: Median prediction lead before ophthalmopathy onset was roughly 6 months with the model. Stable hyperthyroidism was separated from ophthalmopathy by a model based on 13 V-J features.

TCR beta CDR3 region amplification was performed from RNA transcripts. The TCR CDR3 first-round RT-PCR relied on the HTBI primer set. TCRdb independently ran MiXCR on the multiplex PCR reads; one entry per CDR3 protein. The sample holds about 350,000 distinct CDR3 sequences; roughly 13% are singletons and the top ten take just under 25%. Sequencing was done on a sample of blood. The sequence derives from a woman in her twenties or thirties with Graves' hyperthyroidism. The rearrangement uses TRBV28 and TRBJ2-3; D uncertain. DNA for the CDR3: TGTGCCAGCAGAATCACGACCCAAGCACACTGGGGAGATACGCAGTATTTT. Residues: CASRITTQAHWGDTQYF.